A selection of T cell receptor beta chains follows, all from one sample in a study of cytomegalovirus exposure and HLA in healthy donors. The data were produced by immunoSEQ multiplex PCR, yet TCRdb's version contains in-frame clones alone and is incomplete. This table holds over 110,000 clones, roughly four fifths found once. Sequenced material: PBMCs. The receptor source for this set is a male donor in good health and CMV-seronegative. The CDR3 runs from the conserved cysteine through the conserved F or W. A D gene is named only where the DNA matches it firmly. The size entry is marked missing in some rows and otherwise reads once, few, many or a size class.

clone_size	d_call	v_call	j_call	cdr3_nt	cdr3_aa
.	TRBD1	TRBV27	TRBJ1-2	TGTGCCAGCAGTTTCGGTTCAGGGGGCAACTATGGCTACACCTTC	CASSFGSGGNYGYTF
.	.	TRBV10-2	TRBJ2-7	TGCGCCAGCACCTTCGGAGAAGGAGAGCAGTACTTC	CASTFGEGEQYF
.	.	TRBV10-3	TRBJ2-1	TGTGCCATCAGTGCCATCTCTACTAGCTACAATGAGCAGTTCTTC	CAISAISTSYNEQFF
.	.	TRBV29-1	TRBJ2-7	TGCAGCGTTTCTGTGGTACAGGGCTACGAGCAGTACTTC	CSVSVVQGYEQYF
.	TRBD1	TRBV10-3	TRBJ2-6	TGTGCCATCAGTGCCTCGGACAGGGGCACGTCTGGGGCCAACGTCCTGACTTTC	CAISASDRGTSGANVLTF
few	.	TRBV4-3	TRBJ2-1	TGCGCCAGCAGCCAAGACCCCCTAAACGGGGACAATGAGCAGTTCTTC	CASSQDPLNGDNEQFF
.	TRBD1	TRBV19	TRBJ1-2	TGTGCCAGTAGTATAGAGGGGGACAGGAGTAACTATGGCTACACCTTC	CASSIEGDRSNYGYTF
medium-sized	.	TRBV30	TRBJ1-1	TGTGCCTGGAGTGTACAGGGCACTGAAGCTTTCTTT	CAWSVQGTEAFF
.	.	TRBV4-1	TRBJ2-7	TGCGCCAGCAGCCATAGACAGGACTCCTACGAGCAGTACTTC	CASSHRQDSYEQYF
.	TRBD2	TRBV7-2	TRBJ2-3	TGTGCCAGCAGCCTCCAGTCAGCGGGGGGCTTCACAGATACGCAGTATTTT	CASSLQSAGGFTDTQYF
.	TRBD2	TRBV5-1	TRBJ2-5	TGCGCCAGCAGCTTGGATATGGCGGGAGGGTCAGAGACCCAGTACTTC	CASSLDMAGGSETQYF
.	.	TRBV7-8	TRBJ1-2	TGTGCCAGCAGCTTAGCAGGGGGGAGGGGGACCGGCTACACCTTC	CASSLAGGRGTGYTF
.	.	TRBV30	TRBJ1-6	TGTGCCTGGAGTGTAAACTTAAATTCACCCCTCCACTTT	CAWSVNLNSPLHF
.	TRBD2	TRBV4-3	TRBJ2-1	TGCGCCAGCAGCCAAGGCCTAGCGGGCGAAAATGAGCAGTTCTTC	CASSQGLAGENEQFF
.	.	TRBV7-6	TRBJ2-1	TGTGCCTCAAGTTCGGGTAACAATGAGCAGTTCTTC	CASSSGNNEQFF
.	.	TRBV27	TRBJ2-2	TGTGCCAGCAGTTTTCGGGGGACCGGGGAGCTGTTTTTT	CASSFRGTGELFF
.	TRBD1	TRBV19	TRBJ1-3	TGTGCCAGTACCTATGGGACAGACGGAAACACCATATATTTT	CASTYGTDGNTIYF
.	.	TRBV29-1	TRBJ2-5	TGCAGCGTTAAGACTAGGTTGGCGGAGACCCAGTACTTC	CSVKTRLAETQYF
.	TRBD1	TRBV4-1	TRBJ2-2	TGCGCCAGCAGCCAAGTAGACAGGGCCCACACCGGGGAGCTGTTTTTT	CASSQVDRAHTGELFF
.	.	TRBV2	TRBJ2-7	TGTGCCAGCACGTATGCACTATCCTACGAGCAGTACTTC	CASTYALSYEQYF
.	.	TRBV10-2	TRBJ1-2	TGCGCCAGCAACAGAAAACAGGAGAGCTATGGCTACACCTTC	CASNRKQESYGYTF
.	TRBD2	TRBV9	TRBJ2-1	TGTGCCAGCAGCGTTTCCCCGGGACTAGCGGATGAGCAGTTCTTC	CASSVSPGLADEQFF
.	TRBD2	TRBV5-1	TRBJ2-1	TGCGCCAGCAGCGGGGGACTAGCGGGAGGCGATGAGCAGTTCTTC	CASSGGLAGGDEQFF
few	.	TRBV18	TRBJ1-2	TGTGCCAGCTCACCCCAGGGCTACGGCTACACCTTC	CASSPQGYGYTF
.	.	TRBV11-2	TRBJ2-3	TGTGCCAGCAGCTTAGGGGCTACGCAGTATTTT	CASSLGATQYF
.	TRBD2	TRBV4-3	TRBJ2-3	TGCGCCAGCACCAAAATAGCGGGAGGCACAGATACGCAGTATTTT	CASTKIAGGTDTQYF
.	TRBD1	TRBV7-9	TRBJ1-5	TGTGCCAGCAGCTTAGTGGGACAGTTCCCTTCGGCCCAGCATTTT	CASSLVGQFPSAQHF
once	.	TRBV27	TRBJ2-1	TGTGCCAGCAGTTTGTGGCCCAATGAGCAGTTCTTC	CASSLWPNEQFF
.	.	TRBV6-1	TRBJ2-1	TGTGCAACGACCCCAGGATTCTCTGGCTACAATGAGCAGTTCTTC	CATTPGFSGYNEQFF
.	TRBD2	TRBV29-1	TRBJ2-1	TGCAGCGTTGAACTAGCGGGGGCGCCGTACAATGAGCAGTTCTTC	CSVELAGAPYNEQFF
.	TRBD2	TRBV7-9	TRBJ2-3	TGTGCCAGCAGCCGGGACTATGATACGCAGTATTTT	CASSRDYDTQYF
.	.	TRBV7-2	TRBJ1-1	TGTGCCAGCAGCCCCCCCCGGAGTACCGCTTCCGGTAGAGCTTTCTTT	CASSPPRSTASGRAFF
.	.	TRBV25-1	TRBJ2-3	TGTGCCAGCAGTGAAAGGAGTACGCAGTATTTT	CASSERSTQYF
.	.	TRBV9	TRBJ2-3	TGTGCCAGCAGCGTTAGCGGCGGGGGCACAGATACGCAGTATTTT	CASSVSGGGTDTQYF
.	.	TRBV10-1	TRBJ2-1	TGCGCCAACCCTAGTATTAATGAGCAGTTCTTC	CANPSINEQFF
.	.	TRBV6-1	TRBJ2-1	TGTGCCAGCAGTGAAGGGGGCTTCCGTCCGGCTCACTACAATGAGCAGTTCTTC	CASSEGGFRPAHYNEQFF
.	.	TRBV21-1	TRBJ2-7	TGTGCCAGCAGCAACGGACGTAGGGCAGGGGTCGTCCCGGCGCCTACCTACGAGCAGTACTTC	CASSNGRRAGVVPAPTYEQYF
.	TRBD2	TRBV27	TRBJ2-5	TGTGCCAGCAGAAAACTAGCGGGCTACGAGACCCAGTACTTC	CASRKLAGYETQYF
.	TRBD2	TRBV7-2	TRBJ2-2	TGTGCCAGCAGCTTACTAGCGGGAGTAACTACCGGGGAGCTGTTTTTT	CASSLLAGVTTGELFF
.	.	TRBV29-1	TRBJ1-2	TGCAGCGTTGCCGGGTCAAATAACTATGGCTACACCTTC	CSVAGSNNYGYTF
.	.	TRBV11-3	TRBJ2-1	TGTGCCAGCAGCTTAGAAGGGGGAGGGGAGCAGTTCTTC	CASSLEGGGEQFF
.	TRBD1	TRBV7-2	TRBJ2-2	TGTGCCAGCAGCTTGCAGGGGGCAATCGGGGAGCTGTTTTTT	CASSLQGAIGELFF
.	.	TRBV19	TRBJ1-5	TGTGCCAGTAGCGGGGGGGGTGCGGCCCAGCATTTT	CASSGGGAAQHF
.	TRBD1	TRBV6-5	TRBJ1-2	TGTGCCAGCAGTTACTCGAGACAGGGGGCGTACTATGGCTACACCTTC	CASSYSRQGAYYGYTF
.	.	TRBV10-1	TRBJ2-2	TGCGCCAGCAGTCCTATGTACGGGGAGCTGTTTTTT	CASSPMYGELFF
.	.	TRBV6-6	TRBJ1-1	TGTGCCAGCAGGGAGGGGGGAGGGACCGAAGCTTTCTTT	CASREGGGTEAFF
.	TRBD2	TRBV27	TRBJ2-1	TGTGCCAGCAGCTTCATGGGACTAGAAGTTTGGAATGAGCAGTTCTTC	CASSFMGLEVWNEQFF
.	.	TRBV1	TRBJ1-1	TGCACCAGCAGCCAAGTGATGAGGGGGAGACAAACTGAAGCTTTCTTT	CTSSQVMRGRQTEAFF
.	TRBD2	TRBV9	TRBJ2-7	TGTGCCAGCAGCGTTAGGACGGGAGGTTACGAGCAGTACTTC	CASSVRTGGYEQYF
once	.	TRBV7-7	TRBJ2-3	TGTGCTAGCAGCTTCCGAGGGGGAGATACGCAGTATTTT	CASSFRGGDTQYF
.	TRBD2	TRBV7-3	TRBJ2-7	TGTGCCAGCAGCTCTATAGCGGGGGCCGAGCAGTACTTC	CASSSIAGAEQYF
few	.	TRBV27	TRBJ2-2	TGTGCCAGCACGGTGGGGCAGAACACCGGGGAGCTGTTTTTT	CASTVGQNTGELFF
few	.	TRBV6-4	TRBJ2-2	TGTGCCAGCACCTACAGGGCGGGGGACACCGGGGAGCTGTTTTTT	CASTYRAGDTGELFF